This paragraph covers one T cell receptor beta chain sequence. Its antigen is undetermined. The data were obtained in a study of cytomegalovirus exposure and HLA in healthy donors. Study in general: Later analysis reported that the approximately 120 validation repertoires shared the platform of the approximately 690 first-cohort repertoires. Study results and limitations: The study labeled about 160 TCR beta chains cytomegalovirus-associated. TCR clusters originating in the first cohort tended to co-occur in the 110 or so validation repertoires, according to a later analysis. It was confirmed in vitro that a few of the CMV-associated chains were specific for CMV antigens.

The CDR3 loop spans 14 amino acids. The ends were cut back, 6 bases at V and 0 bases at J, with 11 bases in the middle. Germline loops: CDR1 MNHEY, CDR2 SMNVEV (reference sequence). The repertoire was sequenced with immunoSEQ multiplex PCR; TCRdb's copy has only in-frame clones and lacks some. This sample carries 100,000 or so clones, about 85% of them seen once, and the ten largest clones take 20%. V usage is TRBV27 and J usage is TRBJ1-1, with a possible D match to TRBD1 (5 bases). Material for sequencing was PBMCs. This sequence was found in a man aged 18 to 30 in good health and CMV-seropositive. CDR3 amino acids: CASSPGQMNTEAFF. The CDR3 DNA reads TGTGCCAGCAGCCCTGGACAAATGAACACTGAAGCTTTCTTT.